Below, 32 T cell receptor beta chains from the same sample are listed, as sequenced in a study of blood T cell repertoires in COVID-19. TCRdb keeps only in-frame clones here, not all; method: immunoSEQ multiplex PCR. This sample yields hundreds of thousands of clones, of which roughly 88% are seen a single time; about 12% belongs to the top ten. Sequencing was carried out using peripheral blood. These receptors were obtained from a woman aged 45-65 years with COVID-19, enrolled during active disease.

CDR3 sequence: CASSGTGSLDTQYF. The DNA for the CDR3 is TGTGCCAGCAGCGGGACAGGCTCTCTCGATACGCAGTATTTT. The chain combines TRBV9 with TRBJ2-3, with 7 bases that match TRBD1. This CDR3 region has 14 residues. V shed 3 bases, J shed 6 bases, and the junction held 7 bases outside the gene matches. In germline, CDR1 is SGDLS, CDR2 YYNGEE.

This chain links TRBV4-2 with TRBJ2-5; D may be TRBD2 (7 bases). Trimming took 0 bases from V and 6 from J, leaving 17 bases between them. Looked up from germline, CDR1 is LGHNA and CDR2 is YNFKEQ. This CDR3 has 16 amino acids. DNA for the CDR3: TGTGCCAGCAGCCAAGATATCCGGGGGGCCCGCCAGACCCAGTACTTC. This codes for CASSQDIRGARQTQYF.

The V and J genes are TRBV4-2 and TRBJ1-1, with 7 bases lining up with TRBD1. The germline gives CDR1 LGHNA, CDR2 YNFKEQ. The CDR3 is 14 amino acids. After removal of 8 bases from V and 1 base from J, the junction contained 7 bases not matched to a gene. DNA of the CDR3: TGTGCCAGCGACCGGACAGGTGAGAACACTGAAGCTTTCTTT. As protein: CASDRTGENTEAFF.

This clone has just a few counts. The identical CDR3 is also encoded by other nucleotide sequences in the sample. The genes are TRBV30 and TRBJ1-2, with D hard to call. CDR1 and CDR2 from the germline V gene are GTSNPN and SVGIG (reference sequence). V was pared by 3 bases and J by 0 bases, with 5 bases between. The CDR3 is 12 amino acids. CDR3 nucleotide sequence: TGTGCCTGGAGCACAGCTAACTATGGCTACACCTTC. Translation gives CAWSTANYGYTF.

The CDR3 reads CASSLAGQGLGSPLHF. For the CDR3, the DNA is TGTGCCAGCAGCTTGGCCGGGCAGGGACTAGGATCACCCCTCCACTTT. The chain employs TRBV5-4 and TRBJ1-6; tentative D call: TRBD1 (5 bases). The germline V gene has CDR1 SGHNT and CDR2 YYREEE (reference sequence). The CDR3 consists of 16 residues. Trimming removed 0 bases at V and 10 bases at J, with 17 bases between.

This clone was recorded once. CDR3 nucleotide sequence: TGTGCCAGCAGTTTATTCGGCAGGGGAGAGGAGCAGTACTTC. It yields the protein CASSLFGRGEEQYF. The chain couples TRBV28 to TRBJ2-7, with a possible D match to TRBD1 (6 bases). The V end lost 1 base, the J end lost 7 bases, and 14 bases lay between the germline ends. This CDR3 has 14 residues. From germline, CDR1 is MDHEN and CDR2 SYDVKM.

The count of this clone is one. This chain joins TRBV6-5 and TRBJ1-5; TRBD1 matches 7 bases. J was trimmed by 7 bases and V by 7 bases; bases with no gene match: 13. The germline V gene encodes CDR1 MNHEY and CDR2 SVGAGI. There are 15 residues in the CDR3. The CDR3 region has the DNA TGTGCCAGCACCCAGGGACAGCAGCCGAAGCAGCCCCAGCATTTT. Its translation: CASTQGQQPKQPQHF.

This chain joins TRBV6-5 and TRBJ1-1; a possible D gene is TRBD1 (5 bases). Between the trimmed V and J ends, which lost 7 bases and 4 bases, there was a span of 10 bases. This CDR3 contains 12 residues. Looked up from germline, CDR1 is MNHEY and CDR2 is SVGAGI. The CDR3 loop reads CASTRVGTEAFF. CDR3 coding DNA: TGTGCCAGCACCAGGGTGGGCACTGAAGCTTTCTTT.

V is TRBV13 and J is TRBJ2-5; possibly TRBD1 for D (7 bases). The V gene's germline CDR1 is PRHDT and CDR2 FYEKMQ (reference sequence). The CDR3 sequence is 14 residues long. The V end lost 4 bases, the J end lost 2 bases, and 11 bases lay between the germline ends. The CDR3, as DNA: TGTGCCAGCAGCTCAGGGGGACTGCAAGAGACCCAGTACTTC. It is translated as CASSSGGLQETQYF.

This chain connects TRBV29-1 to TRBJ1-3, with TRBD1 matching 7 bases. V gave up 6 bases and J gave up 0 bases; unmatched junction bases: 5. The CDR3 is 14 amino acids. Germline V gene data show CDR1 as SQVTM and CDR2 as ANQGSEA. The CDR3 spells CSVMTGSSGNTIYF. CDR3 DNA sequence: TGCAGCGTGATGACAGGGAGCTCTGGAAACACCATATATTTT. The full variable domain, rest sourced from reference TRBV29-1 and TRBJ1-3, is SAVISQKPSRDICQRGTSLTIQCQVDSQVTMMFWYRQQPGQSLTLIATANQGSEATYESGFVIDKFPISRPNLTFSTLTVSNMSPEDSSIYLCSVMTGSSGNTIYFGEGSWLTVV.

The V gene is TRBV12-3 or TRBV12-4, the J gene TRBJ1-2; D possibly corresponds to TRBD1 (5 bases). V was pared by 3 bases and J by 3 bases, with 8 bases between. CDR3 length: 13 residues. The CDR3: CASSFRGYYGYTF. The CDR3 DNA reads TGTGCCAGCAGTTTTAGGGGCTACTATGGCTACACCTTC.

This chain links TRBV9 with TRBJ1-1, with D possibly TRBD1 on 6 matching bases. The V and J ends lost 3 bases and 0 bases respectively, with 9 bases between them. Germline CDR1 and CDR2: SGDLS and YYNGEE. This CDR3 is 14 amino acids long. CDR3 nucleotides: TGTGCCAGCAGCGCCGCAGGGGTGAACACTGAAGCTTTCTTT. Protein product: CASSAAGVNTEAFF.

V is TRBV6-5 and J is TRBJ2-7; D may be TRBD2 (6 bases). The CDR3 covers 12 residues. V was shortened by 6 bases and J by 6 bases, with 12 bases between the two germline ends. CDR1 is MNHEY and CDR2 is SVGAGI in the germline V gene. CDR3 nucleotides: TGTGCCAGCAGGCGGGATGAACTCGAGCAGTACTTC. Residues: CASRRDELEQYF.

This chain uses TRBV28 with TRBJ1-5, with D possibly TRBD1 on 5 matching bases. This CDR3 region has 14 residues. Trimming removed 5 bases from V and 6 bases from J, with 14 bases in between. The germline V gene encodes CDR1 MDHEN and CDR2 SYDVKM. In DNA form, the CDR3 reads TGTGCCAGCAGTCCCGACAGCGGGGGTCAGCCCCAGCATTTT. Amino acid sequence: CASSPDSGGQPQHF.

The chain has TRBV27 and TRBJ1-1; TRBD1 aligns across 9 bases. Germline V lookup: CDR1 MNHEY, CDR2 SMNVEV (reference sequence). Unmatched junction bases numbered 6, after V lost 3 bases and J lost 1 base. The CDR3 loop spans 16 amino acids. CDR3: CASSFGQGSWNTEAFF. CDR3 in DNA: TGTGCCAGCAGTTTTGGACAGGGGTCGTGGAACACTGAAGCTTTCTTT.

This clone was detected only once. As DNA, the CDR3 is TGTGCCACCCAGGGGACCGGGGCCAATGAGCAGTTCTTC. Residues: CATQGTGANEQFF. The genes are TRBV10-3 and TRBJ2-1; D is perhaps TRBD1 (6 bases). This CDR3 has 13 amino acids. The germline CDR1 and CDR2 sequences are ENHRY and SYGVKD. V lost 10 bases and J lost 6, with 16 bases in between.

This chain connects TRBV20-1 to TRBJ1-2; D might be TRBD1 (6 bases). This CDR3 is built from 10 residues. V was cut by 6 bases and J by 6 bases, with 8 bases left in between. The germline gives CDR1 DFQATT, CDR2 SNEGSKA (reference sequence). CDR3 sequence: CSAYRDGYTF. The CDR3 DNA reads TGCAGTGCCTACAGGGATGGCTACACCTTC.

This sequence joins TRBV12-5 and TRBJ2-3; tentative D call: TRBD2 (5 bases). The CDR3 runs to 12 residues. The V gene lost 7 bases and the J gene lost 3 bases, with 8 bases spanning the gap. Germline CDR1 and CDR2: LGHNT and FRNRAP. CDR3 region: CASVTGTDTQYF. CDR3 DNA sequence: TGTGCTAGTGTAACGGGGACAGATACGCAGTATTTT.

The CDR3 coding sequence is TGTGCCAGCAGCCAAGTTACAGGTGAAGCTTTCTTT. Amino acid sequence: CASSQVTGEAFF. The chain carries TRBV14 and TRBJ1-1; D may be TRBD1 (5 bases). The CDR3 spans 12 residues. Trimming removed 1 base at V and 7 bases at J, with 7 bases between. The germline V gene encodes CDR1 SGHDN and CDR2 FVKESK.

Comments on this clone: The same CDR3 arises from other DNA sequences in this sample as well. The J gene is TRBJ1-1, the V gene TRBV6-5; D uncertain. This CDR3 is 12 amino acids long. With 6 bases removed from V and 1 base from J, the gap between germline ends came to 6 bases. Per the germline V gene, CDR1 is MNHEY and CDR2 is SVGAGI. CDR3 coding DNA: TGTGCCAGCAGGCGGGGGAACACTGAAGCTTTCTTT. This sequence encodes CASRRGNTEAFF.

J is TRBJ1-1 and V is TRBV10-3, with D tentatively TRBD1 (5 bases). Trimming stripped 2 bases from V and 9 bases from J, with 25 bases between. Germline lookup yields CDR1 ENHRY and CDR2 SYGVKD. The CDR3 extends over 17 amino acids. This CDR3 reads CAISEIMRAEGSGQAFF. For the CDR3, the DNA is TGTGCCATCAGTGAGATTATGCGAGCGGAGGGGTCAGGTCAAGCTTTCTTT.

Written as DNA, the CDR3 is TGTGCCAGTAGCCCACAGGGGGTTGGCTATGGCTACACCTTC. Translated: CASSPQGVGYGYTF. This chain joins TRBV19 and TRBJ1-2; the match to TRBD1 covers 8 bases. From germline, CDR1 is LNHDA and CDR2 SQIVND (reference sequence). The CDR3 is made up of 14 amino acids. Trimming cost V 6 bases and J 4 bases; bases outside gene matches: 7.

The V gene is TRBV9, the J gene TRBJ2-3, with 12 bases aligning to TRBD2. The ends lost 3 bases at V and 7 bases at J; junction bases unmatched: 15. This CDR3 comprises 18 residues. The germline V gene encodes CDR1 SGDLS and CDR2 YYNGEE. CDR3 bases: TGTGCCAGCAGCGCGAAGACTAGCGGGGGTTCCCTCTGGAATACGCAGTATTTT. Protein product: CASSAKTSGGSLWNTQYF.

This chain links TRBV6-1 with TRBJ1-6, with 11 bases identical to TRBD1. V trimming: 7 bases; J trimming: 9 bases; junction bases outside the gene matches: 5. CDR3 length equals 14 residues. Germline V lookup: CDR1 MNHNS, CDR2 SASEGT. The CDR3 spells CASILGQGGSPLHF. In DNA, the CDR3 is TGTGCCAGCATCCTGGGACAGGGGGGTTCACCCCTCCACTTT.

This chain uses TRBV3-1 (or the pseudogene TRBV3-2) with TRBJ2-7, with D tentatively TRBD2 (6 bases). Trimming took 4 bases from V and 6 from J, leaving 22 bases between them. Looked up from germline, CDR1 is LGHDT and CDR2 is YNNKEL (reference sequence). The CDR3 has 16 residues. CDR3 DNA: TGTGCCAGCAGCCGGGAGGCGCGGCGGGGCCTTCGCGAGCAGTACTTC. It yields the protein CASSREARRGLREQYF.

The chain links TRBV7-9 to TRBJ2-7, with TRBD1 as a possible D gene (5 bases). The CDR3 covers 13 residues. CDR1 is SEHNR and CDR2 is FQNEAQ in the germline V gene (reference sequence). V dropped 1 base and J dropped 7 bases, with 11 bases sitting between them. DNA for the CDR3: TGTGCCAGCAGCTTAGTCTCAGGGCGGGAGCAGTACTTC. Translated: CASSLVSGREQYF.

The chain is built from TRBV29-1 and TRBJ2-7; possible D gene TRBD2, 5 bases. CDR1 is SQVTM, CDR2 ANQGSEA, per germline. The CDR3 spans 13 residues. Trimming removed 5 bases from V and 2 bases from J, with 13 bases in between. The CDR3 region is CSVRAGLTYEQYF. DNA for the CDR3: TGCAGCGTTCGGGCGGGCCTGACCTACGAGCAGTACTTC.

The V gene is TRBV2, the J gene TRBJ2-3; no definite D call. The CDR3 is 16 amino acids. Germline assignment: CDR1 SNHLY and CDR2 FYNNEI. V was clipped by 2 bases and J by 7 bases, with 19 bases between them. The chain's CDR3 is CASSENGPVPTYTQYF. Written as DNA, the CDR3 is TGTGCCAGCAGTGAAAATGGGCCTGTGCCAACCTATACGCAGTATTTT.

The V and J genes are TRBV24-1 and TRBJ2-5; the match to TRBD1 covers 8 bases. CDR3 size: 18 residues. With V trimmed by 3 bases and J by 5 bases, 16 bases remained unmatched. Germline CDR1 and CDR2: KGHDR and SFDVKD. This CDR3 reads CATSDTGTGVGSRETQYF. DNA of the CDR3: TGTGCCACCAGTGATACCGGGACAGGCGTCGGGAGTAGGGAGACCCAGTACTTC.

About this clone itself: The same CDR3 can be traced to other DNA sequences in this sample. The rearrangement joins TRBV30 to TRBJ1-3; tentatively, D is TRBD1 (6 bases). This CDR3 has 13 amino acids. Trimming cost V 0 bases and J 4 bases, with 7 bases left between them. Germline V lookup: CDR1 GTSNPN, CDR2 SVGIG (reference sequence). CDR3 sequence: CAWSVGQGNTIYF. CDR3 DNA sequence: TGTGCCTGGAGTGTTGGACAGGGAAACACCATATATTTT.

The gene calls are TRBV6-5 and TRBJ2-3; D might be TRBD1 (6 bases). The CDR3 has 12 residues. Trimming removed 5 bases from V and 6 bases from J, with 9 bases in between. The germline V gene encodes CDR1 MNHEY and CDR2 SVGAGI. Written as DNA, the CDR3 is TGTGCCAGCAGTCCAGACAGGGATACGCAGTATTTT. Translated, it gives CASSPDRDTQYF.

V usage is TRBV5-1 and J usage is TRBJ1-2; D is unclear. The CDR3 is 13 amino acids. Trimming took off 0 bases at V and 8 bases at J, with 11 bases between the two ends. Germline CDR1 SGHRS, CDR2 YFSETQ. The CDR3 is CASSLASGGGYTF. CDR3 sequence (DNA): TGCGCCAGCAGCTTGGCGTCAGGAGGGGGCTACACCTTC.